This T cell receptor (beta chain) originates from a study of T-cell reconstitution after alpha-beta-depleted transplantation in children. This clonotype was recorded at least ten times. Its cognate antigen is unknown. General study results and limits: Expanded clones from the graft, numbering several hundred, reportedly supplied alpha-beta T cells about two months after transplant. After one year, T-cell counts and TCRbeta diversity mostly came from new T cells. Some patients showed high day-60 TCRbeta diversity, which derived from surviving recipient T cells and thymic progenitors.

This sample's TCRbeta library carried unique molecular identifier barcodes. One entry per CDR3 protein, called by TCRdb with MiXCR from the PCR reads. The sample carries about 300,000 distinct CDR3 sequences, approximately 7.3% recorded once. Trimming stripped 5 bases from V and 12 bases from J, with 17 bases between. The CDR3 extends over 12 amino acids. Germline-derived CDR1 and CDR2 are MDHEN and SYDVKM. This receptor was obtained from a female patient aged 2-15 years who had a stem cell transplant for Fanconi anemia, so the T cells may come from the graft donor. The specimen comprised peripheral blood, sampled 360 days after TCRalphabeta/CD19-depleted stem cell transplant. The chain has TRBV28 and TRBJ2-7; tentatively, D is TRBD1 or TRBD2 (5 bases each). The CDR3 spells CASSLSPGRRYF. The CDR3 nucleotides are TGTGCCAGCAGTCTATCTCCGGGACGTAGGTACTTC.